This TCR beta chain was recovered during a study of T cell repertoires and HLA-DP antigens. Whole-study context: Transduced HeLa cells presented HLA-DP to CD4+ T cells. Study findings and constraints: Clones undetected before culture averaged about 33% against one allele and roughly 53% against the other.

Assay: immunoSEQ multiplex PCR; the TCRdb copy retains only in-frame clones and omits some. The data show around 110,000 clones, about 91% seen once. Concerning this clone: Its antigen is not known.

Trimming removed 4 bases from V and 3 bases from J; junction bases left unmatched: 7. The CDR3 is 15 residues long. The germline gives CDR1 SGHKS, CDR2 YYEKEE (reference sequence). The gene calls are TRBV5-5 and TRBJ2-3; 8 nucleotides agree with TRBD2. The receptor was derived from a woman aged 18-29 years in good health and CMV-seronegative. The sequenced material came from CD4+ T cells from PBMCs. CDR3: CASSPGTRSTDTQYF. The CDR3 bases are TGTGCCAGCAGCCCCGGGACTAGATCGACAGATACGCAGTATTTT.